Listed below are T cell receptor beta chains from one sample, sequenced in a study of neoadjuvant nivolumab and ipilimumab in lung cancer. Method: immunoSEQ multiplex PCR; TCRdb's copy keeps in-frame clones and lacks some. The repertoire has more than 20,000 clones, 75% to 85% of them found once; the top ten carry about 8.1%. Sequenced material: tumor tissue, taken after neoadjuvant nivolumab, alone or with ipilimumab, at or shortly before surgery. The receptors were gathered from an adult with non-small cell lung cancer. Both conserved end residues are part of each CDR3. D genes are given only for firm matches. Clone size is given for some rows only: seen once, a few or many times, or a class if the clone is expanded.

j_gene,abundance,d_gene,len,v_gene,CDR3nt,CDR3aa
TRBJ2-1,NA,TRBD1,14,TRBV2,TGTGCCAGCAGGGGACAGGGATTCAACAATGAGCAGTTCTTC,CASRGQGFNNEQFF
TRBJ1-2,NA,NA,15,TRBV7-9,TGTGCCAGCAGCTCCCCTTTTCTGGGAGACTATGGCTACACCTTC,CASSSPFLGDYGYTF
TRBJ2-3,NA,NA,14,TRBV6-4,TGTGCCAGCAGTTCCGGGAGCAGCACAGATACGCAGTATTTT,CASSSGSSTDTQYF
TRBJ2-1,NA,TRBD2,14,TRBV19,TGTGCCAGTAGTTCAAGCGGGAACTACAATGAGCAGTTCTTC,CASSSSGNYNEQFF
TRBJ1-1,NA,TRBD1,15,TRBV5-1,TGCGCCAGCAGCCCCCTGACAGGGGAAGGTACTGAAGCTTTCTTT,CASSPLTGEGTEAFF
TRBJ1-5,NA,NA,15,TRBV6-5,TGTGCCAGCAGCCGGGACACCAATAGCAATCAGCCCCAGCATTTT,CASSRDTNSNQPQHF
TRBJ1-2,NA,NA,15,TRBV5-6,TGTGCCAGCAGCTTGGTCCCTGGGTTTTCCTATGGCTACACCTTC,CASSLVPGFSYGYTF
TRBJ2-5,NA,NA,15,TRBV7-2,TGTGCCAGCAGCTTAGGGGACACCCTCCAAGAGACCCAGTACTTC,CASSLGDTLQETQYF
TRBJ1-3,NA,NA,14,TRBV7-8,TGTGCCAGCAGCTTAGGCCAGGGCGGAAACACCATATATTTT,CASSLGQGGNTIYF
TRBJ1-2,NA,NA,15,TRBV5-6,TGTGCCAGCAACCAACCGGGACCCCTAGAAAGGGGCTACACCTTC,CASNQPGPLERGYTF
TRBJ2-7,NA,NA,16,TRBV5-4,TGTGCCAGCAGCTTCACAGGGATTGGGGTATCCTACGAGCAGTACTTC,CASSFTGIGVSYEQYF
TRBJ2-7,NA,TRBD2,15,TRBV6-5,TGTGCCAGCAGTTACGGGACTAGCGGGAGCTACGAGCAGTACTTC,CASSYGTSGSYEQYF
TRBJ1-2,NA,NA,16,TRBV14,TGTGCCAGCAGCCAAGGGGTACCCACAGAAAACTATGGCTACACCTTC,CASSQGVPTENYGYTF
TRBJ2-7,NA,TRBD1,14,TRBV7-9,TGTGCCAGCAGCACGGGACAGTATTTCTACGAGCAGTACTTC,CASSTGQYFYEQYF
TRBJ2-2,NA,NA,14,TRBV9,TGTGCCAGCAGCGTAGACGGAAACACCGGGGAGCTGTTTTTT,CASSVDGNTGELFF
TRBJ2-5,NA,NA,14,TRBV5-1,TGCGCCAGCAGCTTGGCCGGGACGAGGAGGACCCAGTACTTC,CASSLAGTRRTQYF
TRBJ1-3,NA,NA,15,TRBV18,TGTGCCAGCTCACCACCGGTCCAGGTTACTAACACCATATATTTT,CASSPPVQVTNTIYF
TRBJ1-2,NA,NA,13,TRBV7-9,TGTGCCAGCAGCAAAGACAGTAACTATGGCTACACCTTC,CASSKDSNYGYTF
TRBJ2-7,NA,TRBD1,13,TRBV11-2,TGTGCCAGCAGCGCGGACAGGGGCTACGAGCAGTACTTC,CASSADRGYEQYF
TRBJ1-5,NA,NA,13,TRBV7-9,TGTGCCAGCAGCCCCCTAAGCAATCAGCCCCAGCATTTT,CASSPLSNQPQHF
TRBJ1-1,NA,NA,15,TRBV9,TGTGCCAGCAGCAGAGGGGGGGGTATGGGAACTGAAGCTTTCTTT,CASSRGGGMGTEAFF
TRBJ2-3,NA,TRBD1,15,TRBV29-1,TGCAGCGTTGAACCCAGACAGGGGGCCGTAGATACGCAGTATTTT,CSVEPRQGAVDTQYF
TRBJ2-3,NA,NA,11,TRBV9,TGTGCCAGCTCGGGAGTTGATACGCAGTATTTT,CASSGVDTQYF
TRBJ2-5,NA,NA,11,TRBV6-5,TGTGCCAGCAGTCAGGGGGAGACCCAGTACTTC,CASSQGETQYF
TRBJ2-5,NA,NA,14,TRBV5-1,TGCGCCAGCAGCTTGGGCCAGGGCGGGGAGACCCAGTACTTC,CASSLGQGGETQYF
TRBJ2-3,few,NA,15,TRBV9,TGTGCCAGCAGCGTAGAAGGCAGGGTAGATGATACGCAGTATTTT,CASSVEGRVDDTQYF
TRBJ2-2,NA,NA,13,TRBV11-3,TGTGCCAGCGGCCTGGGGAACACCGGGGAGCTGTTTTTT,CASGLGNTGELFF
TRBJ2-6,NA,TRBD2,17,TRBV5-1,TGCGCCAGCAGCTCGGGACGGACTAGCTCTGGGGCCAACGTCCTGACTTTC,CASSSGRTSSGANVLTF
TRBJ2-2,few,NA,17,TRBV5-1,TGCGCCAGCAGCTTGGCCCCGACAGCTGCGAACACCGGGGAGCTGTTTTTT,CASSLAPTAANTGELFF
TRBJ2-3,NA,TRBD2,15,TRBV6-4,TGTGCCAGCAGTAACGGACTAGCAAGCACAGATACGCAGTATTTT,CASSNGLASTDTQYF
TRBJ2-2,NA,NA,14,TRBV27,TGTGCCAGCTCAGCTAGACCGAACACCGGGGAGCTGTTTTTT,CASSARPNTGELFF
TRBJ1-1,NA,NA,13,TRBV5-5,TGTGCCAGCAGCCTGGGACGCGACACTGAAGCTTTCTTT,CASSLGRDTEAFF
TRBJ2-5,NA,NA,11,TRBV18,TGTGCCAGCTCACCCCAAGAGACCCAGTACTTC,CASSPQETQYF